This T cell receptor (beta chain) was captured in a study of T cell repertoires in cytomegalovirus infection. Study overall: CMV infection plus the matching HLA type was flagged by public TCR beta signatures.

CDR1 and CDR2 (germline): SGHNT, YYREEE (reference sequence). This CDR3 comprises 13 residues. Unmatched junction bases numbered 5, after V lost 6 bases and J lost 7 bases. Worth noting for this clonotype: Its antigen is not known.

TCRdb reprocessed the reads via MiXCR and lists one record per CDR3 protein. The table has around 140,000 distinct CDR3 sequences, 25% to 35% seen once. Study conclusions and caveats: Summed public TCR beta family frequency identified CMV carriers bearing the relevant HLA. HLA-C-restricted CMV-specific TCR beta clonotypes prevailed in the ex vivo response.

The sample consisted of CD8+ T cells from cultured PBMCs, taken from culture after CMV antigen stimulation. The V call is TRBV5-4, the J call TRBJ1-4; 8 bases match TRBD1. This clonotype was sampled from a human donor in good health (CMV status not recorded). Some clones in this sample may be carry-over from other donors' samples. The CDR3 is CASTSGGGEKLFF. DNA of the CDR3: TGTGCCAGCACCTCAGGGGGCGGTGAAAAACTGTTTTTT.